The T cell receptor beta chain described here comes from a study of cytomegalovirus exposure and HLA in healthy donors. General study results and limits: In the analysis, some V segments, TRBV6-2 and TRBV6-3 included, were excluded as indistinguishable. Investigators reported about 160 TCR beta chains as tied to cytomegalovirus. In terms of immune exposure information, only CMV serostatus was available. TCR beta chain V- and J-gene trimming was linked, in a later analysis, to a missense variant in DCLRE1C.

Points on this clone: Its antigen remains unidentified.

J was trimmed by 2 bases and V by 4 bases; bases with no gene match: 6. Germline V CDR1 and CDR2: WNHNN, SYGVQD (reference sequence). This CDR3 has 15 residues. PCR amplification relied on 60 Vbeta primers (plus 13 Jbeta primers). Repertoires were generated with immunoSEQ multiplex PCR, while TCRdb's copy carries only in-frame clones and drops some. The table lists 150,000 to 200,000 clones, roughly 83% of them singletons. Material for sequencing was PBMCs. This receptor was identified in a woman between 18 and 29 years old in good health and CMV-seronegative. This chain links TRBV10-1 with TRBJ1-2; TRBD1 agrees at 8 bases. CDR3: CASSGTGQENYGYTF. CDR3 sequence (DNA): TGCGCCAGCAGTGGAACGGGACAGGAAAACTATGGCTACACCTTC.